The sequence of this T cell receptor (beta chain) was determined in a study of CD8 T cells in ankylosing spondylitis. Broader study findings: There was reportedly significant enrichment of clones that were disease-linked in matched ankylosing spondylitis synovial fluid. Relatively rare in peripheral blood, disease-linked clones were also CD8+. Blood of patients with ankylosing spondylitis appeared to be characterized by a TCR beta motif of seven or eight highly homologous variants.

Molecular-barcoded quantitative 5'-RACE produced these TCR beta libraries. TCRdb reprocessed the 5' RACE reads with MiXCR, giving one entry per CDR3 protein. The sample carries approximately 200,000 distinct CDR3 sequences, roughly 13% recorded once. Turning to this clonotype: Antigen specificity is unknown.

The CDR3 sequence is 13 residues long. CDR1 and CDR2 (germline): MDHEN, SYDVKM. Losses at the gene ends were 8 bases for V and 5 bases for J; bases not matched to a gene: 7. The rearrangement uses TRBV28 and TRBJ2-5; TRBD1 matches at 8 bases. The sample taken for sequencing was blood, either unsorted or a sorted T cell fraction (not recorded which). This TCR was sampled from a male donor with ankylosing spondylitis or in good health (not recorded which). In DNA form, the CDR3 reads TGTGCCAGCCAGGGGGCGCATTCGGAGACCCAGTACTTC. Its protein is CASQGAHSETQYF.